This T cell receptor (beta chain) stems from a study of blood T cell repertoires in COVID-19. Patients from Seattle were sampled longitudinally, starting during active infection. Sequencing used immunoSEQ multiplex PCR; TCRdb keeps in-frame clones, though not all of them. The data show just over 250,000 clones, approximately 88% seen once. The sample consisted of peripheral blood. This TCR was sampled from a woman between 65 and 79 years old with COVID-19, enrolled during active disease.

The CDR3 sequence is CASSQDSSGTYNEQFF. DNA for the CDR3: TGTGCCAGCAGCCAAGATTCGAGCGGGACTTACAATGAGCAGTTCTTC. The rearrangement joins TRBV3-1 (or the pseudogene TRBV3-2) to TRBJ2-1; 7 bases match TRBD2. Germline assignment: CDR1 LGHDT and CDR2 YNNKEL (reference sequence). With 0 bases clipped from V and 4 bases from J, the junction kept 6 bases outside the gene matches. The CDR3 covers 16 residues.